The clone carrying this TCR beta chain was seen only a few times. Antigen: not known. The sample belongs to a study of T cells in Graves' hyperthyroidism and ophthalmopathy. V was shortened by 4 bases and J by 5 bases, with 17 bases between the two germline ends. The CDR3 consists of 15 residues. Study-wide findings and caveats: The model foresaw ophthalmopathy a median approximately 6.3 months prior to onset.

The patients, who ranged from 18 to 65 in age, presented with newly diagnosed hyperthyroidism lasting under 2 months. Criteria for exclusion of patients were uncontrolled infection, other autoimmune disease, pregnancy or lactation. Clinical symptoms, serum thyroxine, TRAb, thyroid ultrasound and orbital computed tomography established diagnosis. RNA transcripts served as the template for amplifying TCR beta CDR3 regions. With the HTBI primer set, the TCR CDR3 went through a first round of RT-PCR. TCRdb passed the multiplex PCR reads through MiXCR, listing each CDR3 protein once. Of about 740,000 distinct CDR3 sequences detected, around 15% appear once; the ten largest clones hold roughly 10%.

The sequence was collected from a woman under 30 with Graves' hyperthyroidism. This rearrangement joins TRBV12-3 or TRBV12-4 to TRBJ2-5; tentative D call: TRBD1 (8 bases). Input material: blood. CDR3 amino acids: CASSSPIQGGETQYF. CDR3 in DNA: TGTGCCAGCAGTTCACCCATACAGGGGGGGGAGACCCAGTACTTC.